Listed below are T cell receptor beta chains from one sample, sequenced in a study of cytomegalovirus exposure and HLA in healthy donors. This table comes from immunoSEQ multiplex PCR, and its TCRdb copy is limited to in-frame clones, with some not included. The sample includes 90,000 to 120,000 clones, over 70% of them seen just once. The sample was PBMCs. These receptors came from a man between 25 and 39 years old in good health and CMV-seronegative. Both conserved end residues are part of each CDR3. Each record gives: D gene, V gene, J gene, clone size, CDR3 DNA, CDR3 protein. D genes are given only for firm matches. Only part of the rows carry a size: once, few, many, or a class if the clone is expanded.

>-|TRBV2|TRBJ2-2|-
TGTGCCAGCAGAGCCCTCGGGGAGGCCACCGGGGAGCTGTTTTTT
CASRALGEATGELFF
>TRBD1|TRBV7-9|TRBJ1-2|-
TGTGCCAGCAGCATACAGGGGGCCAGGAACTATGGCTACACCTTC
CASSIQGARNYGYTF
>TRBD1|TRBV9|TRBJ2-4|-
TGTGCCAGCAGCGCCAAGGGACAGGGGGCCCTAGCCAAAAACATTCAGTACTTC
CASSAKGQGALAKNIQYF
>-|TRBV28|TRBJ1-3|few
TGTGCCAGCAGCCCGGGAGGCACTGGAAACACCATATATTTT
CASSPGGTGNTIYF
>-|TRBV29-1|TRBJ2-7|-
TGCAGCGTGGAGGGGTGGCAGGCCTACGAGCAGTACTTC
CSVEGWQAYEQYF
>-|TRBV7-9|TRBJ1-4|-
TGTGCCAGCAGCATGACCGGGACAACCCATGAAAAACTGTTTTTT
CASSMTGTTHEKLFF
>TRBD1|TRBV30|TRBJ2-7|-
TGTGCCTGGAGTATAGGCAGGGGGTTTGGCGAGCAGTACTTC
CAWSIGRGFGEQYF
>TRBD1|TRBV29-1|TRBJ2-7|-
TGCAGCGCCCTACGACAGGGGGCACGGTACGAGCAGTACTTC
CSALRQGARYEQYF
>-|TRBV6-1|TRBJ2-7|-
TGTGCCAGCAGGTTCGACGAGCAGTACTTC
CASRFDEQYF
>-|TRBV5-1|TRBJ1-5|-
TGCGCCAGCAGCTTGGGAGGGCCCAATCAGCCCCAGCATTTT
CASSLGGPNQPQHF
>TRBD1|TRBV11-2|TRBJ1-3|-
TGTGCCAGCAGCCAAACAGGGGGGACAGGGGCTTTATCTGGAAACACCATATATTTT
CASSQTGGTGALSGNTIYF
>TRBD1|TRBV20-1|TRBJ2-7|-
TGCAGTGCTGGACAGGGGCTCGAGCAGTACTTC
CSAGQGLEQYF
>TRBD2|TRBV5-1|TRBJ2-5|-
TGCGCCAGCAGCTTGGAAGGAGGAGCGGGGGAATTGGAGACCCAGTACTTC
CASSLEGGAGELETQYF
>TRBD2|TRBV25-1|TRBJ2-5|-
TGTGCCAGCAGTGAACCTTCTGGAGGACTAGCGGAACAAGAGACCCAGTACTTC
CASSEPSGGLAEQETQYF
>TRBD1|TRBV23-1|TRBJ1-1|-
TGCGCCAGCAATCCACAGGGGGCGAGCACTGAAGCTTTCTTT
CASNPQGASTEAFF
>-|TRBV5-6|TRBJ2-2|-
TGTGCCAGCAGCTTGGACCGCGGGCGGATTAAGACCGGGGAGCTGTTTTTT
CASSLDRGRIKTGELFF
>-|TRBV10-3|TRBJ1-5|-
TGTGCCACCGGGGACTTAAATCAGCCCCAGCATTTT
CATGDLNQPQHF
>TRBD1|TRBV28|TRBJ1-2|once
TGTGCCAGCAGTACCCAGGGGGCAAGCTATGGCTACACCTTC
CASSTQGASYGYTF
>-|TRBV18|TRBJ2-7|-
TGTGCCAGCTCACCCGGACTGGCGAACGAGCAGTACTTC
CASSPGLANEQYF
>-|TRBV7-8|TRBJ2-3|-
TGTGCCAGCAGCTCCCAGGGACTCTCTGTTGGGACGCAGTATTTT
CASSSQGLSVGTQYF
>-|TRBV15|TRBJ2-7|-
TGTGCCACCAGCTCGCCAAGGGGACATGGGGCCTACGAGCAGTACTTC
CATSSPRGHGAYEQYF
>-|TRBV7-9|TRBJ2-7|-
TGTGCCAGCCGGGACTCCTACTACGAGCAGTACTTC
CASRDSYYEQYF
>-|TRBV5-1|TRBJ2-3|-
TGCGCCAGCAGCTTGGACAGCCGCACAGATACGCAGTATTTT
CASSLDSRTDTQYF
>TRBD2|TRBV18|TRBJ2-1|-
TGTGCCAGCTCACCTGGACTAGCGGGCAATGAGCAGTTCTTC
CASSPGLAGNEQFF
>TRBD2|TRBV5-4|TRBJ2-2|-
TGTGCCAGCAGCCCACCGGGTAGCGGGGTTTCCTCGCGTGGGGAGCTGTTTTTT
CASSPPGSGVSSRGELFF
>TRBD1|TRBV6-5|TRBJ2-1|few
TGTGCCAGCAGTTCCTGGACAGGCAGGGAGCAGTTCTTC
CASSSWTGREQFF
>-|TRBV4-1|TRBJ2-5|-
TGCGCCAGCAGCGGAATCAGGGACCAAGAGACCCAGTACTTC
CASSGIRDQETQYF
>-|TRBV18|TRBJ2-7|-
TGTGCCAGCTCACGAAGTTTGGAGGCTAGCTACGAGCAGTACTTC
CASSRSLEASYEQYF
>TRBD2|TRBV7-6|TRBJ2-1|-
TGTGCCAGCAGCCGATTAGCGGGAGTTGGGCGTGAGCAGTTCTTC
CASSRLAGVGREQFF
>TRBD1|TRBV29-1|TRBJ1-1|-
TGCAGCGTTGTCCGACAGGGAGGGAACACTGAAGCTTTCTTT
CSVVRQGGNTEAFF
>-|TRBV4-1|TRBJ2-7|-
TGCGCCAGCAGCCAAGGCGAGAGGGCCTACGAGCAGTACTTC
CASSQGERAYEQYF
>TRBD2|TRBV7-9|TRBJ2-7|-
TGTGCCAGCAGCTTAGCGGGACTAGGGCGCTACGAGCAGTACTTC
CASSLAGLGRYEQYF
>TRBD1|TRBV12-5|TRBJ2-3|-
TGTGCTAGTGCCTACGGGACAGGTGTTGCAGATACGCAGTATTTT
CASAYGTGVADTQYF
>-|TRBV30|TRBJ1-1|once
TGTGCCTGGAGCCGGGTGACTGAAGCTTTCTTT
CAWSRVTEAFF
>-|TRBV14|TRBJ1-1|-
TGTGCCAGCAGCCAAGGACAGAACACTGAAGCTTTCTTT
CASSQGQNTEAFF
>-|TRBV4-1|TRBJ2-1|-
TGCGCCAGCAGCCAATCCTGGACTGCTTCCTACAATGAGCAGTTCTTC
CASSQSWTASYNEQFF
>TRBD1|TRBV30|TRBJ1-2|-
TGTGCCTGGCGGAGGCCGTGGGACAGGGGGGCGCGGGGCTACACCTTC
CAWRRPWDRGARGYTF
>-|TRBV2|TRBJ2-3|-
TGTGCCAGCAGGGCCAGTAATAACGAGGCAGATACGCAGTATTTT
CASRASNNEADTQYF
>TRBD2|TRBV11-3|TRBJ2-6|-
TGTGCCAGCAGCTTGTGGAGGGAGGGTACTGGGGCCAACGTCCTGACTTTC
CASSLWREGTGANVLTF
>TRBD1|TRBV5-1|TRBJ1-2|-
TGCGCCAGCAGTCGCGACAGGGGCTATGGCTACACCTTC
CASSRDRGYGYTF
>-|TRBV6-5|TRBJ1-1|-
TGTGCCAGCAGTTATGGGAGGACCACTGAAGCTTTCTTT
CASSYGRTTEAFF
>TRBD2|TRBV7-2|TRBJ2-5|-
TGTGCCAGCACCTCGGGGGGGGAGACCCAGTACTTC
CASTSGGETQYF
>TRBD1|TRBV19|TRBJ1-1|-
TGTGCCGTGGGGACAGTGAACACTGAAGCTTTCTTT
CAVGTVNTEAFF
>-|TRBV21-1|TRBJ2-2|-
TGTGCCAGCAGCAACGGGGCCGGGGGGACCGGGGAGCTGTTTTTT
CASSNGAGGTGELFF
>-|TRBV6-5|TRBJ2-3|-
TGTGCCAGCAGTTACTCGGGAGGACGGAGCACAGATACGCAGTATTTT
CASSYSGGRSTDTQYF
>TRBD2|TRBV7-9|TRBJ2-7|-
TGTGCCAGCAGCCATAGCGGGAGGGCCGACGAGCAGTACTTC
CASSHSGRADEQYF
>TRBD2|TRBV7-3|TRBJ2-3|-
TGTGCCAGCAGCTCACTAGCGGATAGCACAGATACGCAGTATTTT
CASSSLADSTDTQYF